This T cell receptor (beta chain) was recovered during a study of shared clonotypes between healthy human individuals. Deep was the level used in running the assay. Using immunoSEQ multiplex PCR, the repertoire was profiled, and TCRdb retains in-frame clones only, with some absent. The table includes roughly 500,000 clones, roughly four fifths detected once. Trimming took off 4 bases at V and 5 bases at J, with 11 bases between the two ends. The CDR3 has 14 amino acids. In germline, CDR1 is MNHEY, CDR2 SMNVEV (reference sequence). Study-wide results and caveats: Clonotype sharing among the donors was expected to vary with sequencing depth.

Of note for this clone: Its antigen is still unknown.

Only Caucasian adults living in Nashville, Tennessee made up the donor group. The sample taken for sequencing was PBMCs. The receptor's source is a woman aged 40 to 55 in good health. Some clones in this sample may be carry-over from other donors' samples. The rearrangement uses TRBV27 and TRBJ2-2; D may correspond to TRBD1 or TRBD2 (5 bases each). CDR3 DNA: TGTGCCAGCAGTTGGATGGGGGAAACCGGGGAGCTGTTTTTT. It is translated as CASSWMGETGELFF.